A selection of T cell receptor beta chains follows, all from one sample in a study of T cells in Graves' hyperthyroidism and ophthalmopathy. TCRdb reprocessed the multiplex PCR reads via MiXCR and lists one record per CDR3 protein. The sample has around 600,000 distinct CDR3 sequences, roughly 15% seen once; the top ten hold 12%. Sequencing input: blood. The receptors were sampled from a woman between 50 and 59 years old with Graves' ophthalmopathy. Both conserved end residues are part of each CDR3. The D gene is left open where the match is weak. The size entry is marked missing in some rows and otherwise reads once, few, many or a size class.

V gene: TRBV19
D gene: TRBD2
J gene: TRBJ2-1
clone size: -
CDR3 DNA: TGTGCCAGTAGTACGATAGCGGGCCCCGGTCGTAATGAGCAGTTCTTC
CDR3 protein: CASSTIAGPGRNEQFF

V gene: TRBV5-1
D gene: -
J gene: TRBJ1-1
clone size: -
CDR3 DNA: TGCGCCAGCAGCTTGGCCAACAGGGTAAGCACTGAAGCTTTCTTT
CDR3 protein: CASSLANRVSTEAFF

V gene: TRBV4-2
D gene: TRBD2
J gene: TRBJ2-1
clone size: -
CDR3 DNA: TGTGCCAGCAGCTATAGAAGCGGGAGAATCAACAATGAGCAGTTCTTC
CDR3 protein: CASSYRSGRINNEQFF

V gene: TRBV4-1
D gene: -
J gene: TRBJ2-2
clone size: few
CDR3 DNA: TGCGCCAGCAGCCAAGTAACTAGTTCAGTTGCCGGGGAGCTGTTTTTT
CDR3 protein: CASSQVTSSVAGELFF

V gene: TRBV5-1
D gene: -
J gene: TRBJ2-3
clone size: many
CDR3 DNA: TGCGCCAGCAGCTTAATCGGTCTAGATACGCAGTATTTT
CDR3 protein: CASSLIGLDTQYF

V gene: TRBV28
D gene: TRBD1
J gene: TRBJ1-1
clone size: many
CDR3 DNA: TGTGCCAGCAGAACCTACCACCTCGGACAGGAGAACACTGAAGCTTTCTTT
CDR3 protein: CASRTYHLGQENTEAFF

V gene: TRBV27
D gene: TRBD2
J gene: TRBJ2-1
clone size: many
CDR3 DNA: TGTGCCAGCAGTTTGGGACTAGACTCCTACAATGAGCAGTTCTTC
CDR3 protein: CASSLGLDSYNEQFF

V gene: TRBV20-1
D gene: TRBD2
J gene: TRBJ2-1
clone size: many
CDR3 DNA: TGCAGTGCTACTGGACTAGTGGGCGGTGAGCAGTTCTTC
CDR3 protein: CSATGLVGGEQFF

V gene: TRBV7-2
D gene: -
J gene: TRBJ1-6
clone size: many
CDR3 DNA: TGTGCCAGCAGCTTAGCAGGGCTAAATTCACCCCTCCACTTT
CDR3 protein: CASSLAGLNSPLHF

V gene: TRBV12-3/TRBV12-4
D gene: TRBD1
J gene: TRBJ2-7
clone size: many
CDR3 DNA: TGTGCCAGCAGTAACACAGGGGGCATCTCCTACGAGCAGTACTTC
CDR3 protein: CASSNTGGISYEQYF

V gene: TRBV28
D gene: -
J gene: TRBJ2-1
clone size: many
CDR3 DNA: TGTGCCAGCAGGGTGGGTCACAATGAGCAGTTCTTC
CDR3 protein: CASRVGHNEQFF

V gene: TRBV11-1
D gene: -
J gene: TRBJ1-1
clone size: many
CDR3 DNA: TGTGCCAGCAGCTTAGCCCCAACTGAAGCTTTCTTT
CDR3 protein: CASSLAPTEAFF

V gene: TRBV20-1
D gene: TRBD1
J gene: TRBJ1-5
clone size: many
CDR3 DNA: TGCAGTGCTAGACTTACAGGGGGCCTAGGGCAGCCCCAGCATTTT
CDR3 protein: CSARLTGGLGQPQHF

V gene: TRBV7-2
D gene: -
J gene: TRBJ2-2
clone size: many
CDR3 DNA: TGTGCCAGCAGCACGGGACTCCTATCCGGGGAGCTGTTTTTT
CDR3 protein: CASSTGLLSGELFF

V gene: TRBV20-1
D gene: TRBD1
J gene: TRBJ1-2
clone size: many
CDR3 DNA: TGCAGTGCTAGACCCGGGACAGAGTTCTATGGCTACACCTTC
CDR3 protein: CSARPGTEFYGYTF

V gene: TRBV6-1
D gene: -
J gene: TRBJ2-5
clone size: many
CDR3 DNA: TGTGCCAGCAGTGGGGTCAGGGATTCTGGAGAGACCCAGTACTTC
CDR3 protein: CASSGVRDSGETQYF

V gene: TRBV24-1
D gene: -
J gene: TRBJ1-5
clone size: -
CDR3 DNA: TGTGCCACCAGTGATGCAGGGAACCTTCGGCCCCAGCATTTT
CDR3 protein: CATSDAGNLRPQHF

V gene: TRBV29-1
D gene: TRBD2
J gene: TRBJ2-1
clone size: -
CDR3 DNA: TGCAGCGATGTGGAAGCGGGACTCGACAATGAGCAGTTCTTC
CDR3 protein: CSDVEAGLDNEQFF

V gene: TRBV29-1
D gene: -
J gene: TRBJ2-3
clone size: few
CDR3 DNA: TGCAGCGTCTTTGTGGGGTTCACAGATACGCAGTATTTT
CDR3 protein: CSVFVGFTDTQYF

V gene: TRBV12-3/TRBV12-4
D gene: -
J gene: TRBJ2-2
clone size: many
CDR3 DNA: TGTGCCAGCAGTTTTGTAGTCGCCGGGGAGCTGTTTTTT
CDR3 protein: CASSFVVAGELFF

V gene: TRBV28
D gene: -
J gene: TRBJ1-4
clone size: -
CDR3 DNA: TGTGCCAGCAGCCCCGCCCTTGGTTGGGATGAAAAACTGTTTTTT
CDR3 protein: CASSPALGWDEKLFF

V gene: TRBV6-2/TRBV6-3
D gene: -
J gene: TRBJ2-7
clone size: few
CDR3 DNA: TGTGCCAGCAGTTACTCGAAGACAGCCTACGAGCAGTACTTC
CDR3 protein: CASSYSKTAYEQYF

V gene: TRBV29-1
D gene: -
J gene: TRBJ1-1
clone size: -
CDR3 DNA: TGCAGCGTTGTTGGCAGGCAGAGCACTGAAGCTTTCTTT
CDR3 protein: CSVVGRQSTEAFF

V gene: TRBV7-2
D gene: -
J gene: TRBJ2-7
clone size: many
CDR3 DNA: TGTGCCAGCAGCTTAGTGGCCACCACCTACGAGCAGTACTTC
CDR3 protein: CASSLVATTYEQYF

V gene: TRBV10-3
D gene: -
J gene: TRBJ2-1
clone size: many
CDR3 DNA: TGTGCCATCAGTGGCGTCTACAATGAGCAGTTCTTC
CDR3 protein: CAISGVYNEQFF

V gene: TRBV20-1
D gene: TRBD2
J gene: TRBJ2-3
clone size: many
CDR3 DNA: TGCAGTGCTAGAGGTTCTGGACTAGCGGGAGTTAATACGCAGTATTTT
CDR3 protein: CSARGSGLAGVNTQYF

V gene: TRBV29-1
D gene: -
J gene: TRBJ2-1
clone size: -
CDR3 DNA: TGCAGCGTTACTCAGACTGGTGAGCAGTTCTTC
CDR3 protein: CSVTQTGEQFF

V gene: TRBV6-6
D gene: -
J gene: TRBJ2-6
clone size: few
CDR3 DNA: TGTGCCAGCAGTTACAACTCTGGGGCCAACGTCCTGACTTTC
CDR3 protein: CASSYNSGANVLTF

V gene: TRBV28
D gene: -
J gene: TRBJ2-7
clone size: many
CDR3 DNA: TGTGCCAGCAGTCCCCCACAGGGTCGCTACGAGCAGTACTTC
CDR3 protein: CASSPPQGRYEQYF

V gene: TRBV7-2
D gene: TRBD2
J gene: TRBJ2-7
clone size: -
CDR3 DNA: TGTGCCAGCAGCTTAGGGGCGGCGGGAGCTCTAGGCGAGCAGTACTTC
CDR3 protein: CASSLGAAGALGEQYF

V gene: TRBV20-1
D gene: -
J gene: TRBJ1-1
clone size: many
CDR3 DNA: TGCAGTGCTAGAGAAGACACTGAAGCTTTCTTT
CDR3 protein: CSAREDTEAFF

V gene: TRBV6-5
D gene: TRBD1
J gene: TRBJ2-2
clone size: -
CDR3 DNA: TGTGCCAGCAGTTACAGACGACAGGGACAGGGCGGGGAGCTGTTTTTT
CDR3 protein: CASSYRRQGQGGELFF

V gene: TRBV20-1
D gene: TRBD1
J gene: TRBJ2-5
clone size: many
CDR3 DNA: TGCAGTGCTAACGCCGGGACAGCCGGGGAGACCCAGTACTTC
CDR3 protein: CSANAGTAGETQYF

V gene: TRBV9
D gene: -
J gene: TRBJ2-5
clone size: many
CDR3 DNA: TGTGCCAGCAGCGAAACAGGACTCCAAGAGACCCAGTACTTC
CDR3 protein: CASSETGLQETQYF

V gene: TRBV7-9
D gene: -
J gene: TRBJ2-1
clone size: many
CDR3 DNA: TGTGCCAGCAGCACTACAGGGTCTCGGTACAATGAGCAGTTCTTC
CDR3 protein: CASSTTGSRYNEQFF

V gene: TRBV6-5
D gene: TRBD1
J gene: TRBJ2-3
clone size: many
CDR3 DNA: TGTGCCAGCAGTTACCCGACAGGGCGGGCAGATACGCAGTATTTT
CDR3 protein: CASSYPTGRADTQYF

V gene: TRBV7-2
D gene: -
J gene: TRBJ2-7
clone size: once
CDR3 DNA: TGTGCCAGCAGCTTGGTGGATAGCGACCCCTACGAGCAGTACTTC
CDR3 protein: CASSLVDSDPYEQYF

V gene: TRBV5-1
D gene: TRBD2
J gene: TRBJ2-1
clone size: many
CDR3 DNA: TGTGCCAGCAGCTTAGGACTAGCGGACTACAATGAGCAGTTCTTC
CDR3 protein: CASSLGLADYNEQFF

V gene: TRBV4-3
D gene: -
J gene: TRBJ2-2
clone size: few
CDR3 DNA: TGCGCCAGCAGCCAAGATCCCCCCCTAATAAACACCGGGGAGCTGTTTTTT
CDR3 protein: CASSQDPPLINTGELFF

V gene: TRBV14
D gene: -
J gene: TRBJ1-1
clone size: -
CDR3 DNA: TGTGCCAGCAGCCAAGGGACTCCTGAAGCTTTCTTT
CDR3 protein: CASSQGTPEAFF

V gene: TRBV6-6
D gene: -
J gene: TRBJ2-7
clone size: many
CDR3 DNA: TGTGCCAGCAGTTACCCACCCACGGGGACCGATTACGAGCAGTACTTC
CDR3 protein: CASSYPPTGTDYEQYF

V gene: TRBV7-9
D gene: TRBD2
J gene: TRBJ2-5
clone size: -
CDR3 DNA: TGTGCCAGCAGCTTAGTAAGGGGACTAGCGGGACGCCAAGAGACCCAGTACTTC
CDR3 protein: CASSLVRGLAGRQETQYF

V gene: TRBV7-8
D gene: -
J gene: TRBJ1-2
clone size: many
CDR3 DNA: TGTGCCAGCAGCTTAGAGACGGGCCCTCGGGTACGCTACACCTTC
CDR3 protein: CASSLETGPRVRYTF

V gene: TRBV20-1
D gene: -
J gene: TRBJ2-2
clone size: many
CDR3 DNA: TGCAGTGCTCCCCCAGAGAGCAACCCCGGGGAGCTGTTTTTT
CDR3 protein: CSAPPESNPGELFF

V gene: TRBV18
D gene: -
J gene: TRBJ2-1
clone size: -
CDR3 DNA: TGTGCCAGCTCACGGGGAGTAGTAGCGACCAGCTCCTACAATGAGCAGTTCTTC
CDR3 protein: CASSRGVVATSSYNEQFF

V gene: TRBV5-1
D gene: TRBD1
J gene: TRBJ2-3
clone size: many
CDR3 DNA: TGCGCCAGCAGTCCAATGACAGGGACCGATACGCAGTATTTT
CDR3 protein: CASSPMTGTDTQYF

V gene: TRBV27
D gene: TRBD2
J gene: TRBJ2-5
clone size: many
CDR3 DNA: TGTGCCAGCAGTTTAATAGCGGGAGGGTCAGAGACCCAGTACTTC
CDR3 protein: CASSLIAGGSETQYF

V gene: TRBV7-6
D gene: -
J gene: TRBJ2-7
clone size: many
CDR3 DNA: TGTGCCAGCAGCTCGCAACCCCTCTCCTACGAGCAGTACTTC
CDR3 protein: CASSSQPLSYEQYF

V gene: TRBV20-1
D gene: TRBD2
J gene: TRBJ2-1
clone size: -
CDR3 DNA: TGCAGTGCTAGACGAGCCCCGGGACTAGCGGCTAACAATGAGCAGTTCTTC
CDR3 protein: CSARRAPGLAANNEQFF

V gene: TRBV27
D gene: -
J gene: TRBJ1-4
clone size: few
CDR3 DNA: TGTGCCAGCACCCCTGGGACATTTAATGAAAAACTGTTTTTT
CDR3 protein: CASTPGTFNEKLFF

V gene: TRBV20-1
D gene: TRBD2
J gene: TRBJ2-5
clone size: few
CDR3 DNA: TGCAGTGCTAGACTACTAGCGGGAGCGCCCCGACAAGAGACCCAGTACTTC
CDR3 protein: CSARLLAGAPRQETQYF

V gene: TRBV9
D gene: TRBD1
J gene: TRBJ1-3
clone size: few
CDR3 DNA: TGTGCCAGCAGCGACCGGGACAGAGCTGGAAACACCATATATTTT
CDR3 protein: CASSDRDRAGNTIYF

V gene: TRBV7-2
D gene: -
J gene: TRBJ2-3
clone size: many
CDR3 DNA: TGTGCCAGCAGCTTAGTTGCGGATTACACAGATACGCAGTATTTT
CDR3 protein: CASSLVADYTDTQYF

V gene: TRBV11-3
D gene: -
J gene: TRBJ2-3
clone size: many
CDR3 DNA: TGTGCCAGCAGCTTAGTCCAGGGGGGAGATACGCAGTATTTT
CDR3 protein: CASSLVQGGDTQYF

V gene: TRBV5-6
D gene: TRBD2
J gene: TRBJ2-5
clone size: -
CDR3 DNA: TGTGCCAGCAGCTTGGCAGGCGGGAGGGCCACAGAGACCCAGTACTTC
CDR3 protein: CASSLAGGRATETQYF

V gene: TRBV12-3/TRBV12-4
D gene: -
J gene: TRBJ1-1
clone size: -
CDR3 DNA: TGTGCCAGCACTAAACAGCAAAAGAACACTGAAGCTTTCTTT
CDR3 protein: CASTKQQKNTEAFF

V gene: TRBV5-6
D gene: TRBD1
J gene: TRBJ2-2
clone size: many
CDR3 DNA: TGTGCCAGCATTAGGACAGGGGGCTCGGACACCGGGGAGCTGTTTTTT
CDR3 protein: CASIRTGGSDTGELFF

V gene: TRBV30
D gene: TRBD2
J gene: TRBJ2-7
clone size: many
CDR3 DNA: TGTGCCTGGAGTGCCGAAATAGCGGGAGGCTACGAGCAGTACTTC
CDR3 protein: CAWSAEIAGGYEQYF

V gene: TRBV6-2/TRBV6-3
D gene: TRBD1
J gene: TRBJ2-7
clone size: many
CDR3 DNA: TGTGCCAGCAGTTACTCCGGGGACAGGACTCCCTACGAGCAGTACTTC
CDR3 protein: CASSYSGDRTPYEQYF